The source of this TCR beta chain is a study of T cell responses to AZD1222 COVID-19 vaccine. The study, taken as a whole, reports: Females outnumbered males among donors, who were mostly white British; clonal diversity was possibly underestimated. Two AZD1222 doses significantly raised spike-specific TCR breadth and depth over controls.

Here immunoSEQ multiplex PCR was the method, and the copy in TCRdb shows in-frame clones only, minus some. The sample carries 85,000 to 95,000 clones, nearly 90% recorded once. The V end was cut by 0 bases, the J end by 8 bases, with 11 bases between. CDR1 is SGHAT and CDR2 is FQNNGV in the germline V gene. The CDR3 runs 15 residues. About this clone: Its cognate antigen is unknown.

This rearrangement joins TRBV11-2 to TRBJ1-6; D ambiguous. The sequence was collected from an adult in good health. Here the sequenced sample was peripheral blood, taken on day 0 of AZD1222 vaccination. The CDR3 is CASSLDRGKHSPLHF. For the CDR3, the DNA is TGTGCCAGCAGCTTAGATCGCGGGAAGCATTCACCCCTCCACTTT.